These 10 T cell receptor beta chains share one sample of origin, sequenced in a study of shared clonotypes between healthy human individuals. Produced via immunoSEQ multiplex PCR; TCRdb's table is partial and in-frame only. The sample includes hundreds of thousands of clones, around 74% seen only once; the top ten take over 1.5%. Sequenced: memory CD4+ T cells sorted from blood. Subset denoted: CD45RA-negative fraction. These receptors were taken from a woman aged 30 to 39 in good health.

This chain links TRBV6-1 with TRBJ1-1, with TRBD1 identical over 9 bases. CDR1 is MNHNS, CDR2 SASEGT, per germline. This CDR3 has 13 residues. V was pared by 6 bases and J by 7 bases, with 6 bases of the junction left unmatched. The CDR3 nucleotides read TGTGCCAGCAGCCGGGACAGGGCAGATGAAGCTTTCTTT. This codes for CASSRDRADEAFF.

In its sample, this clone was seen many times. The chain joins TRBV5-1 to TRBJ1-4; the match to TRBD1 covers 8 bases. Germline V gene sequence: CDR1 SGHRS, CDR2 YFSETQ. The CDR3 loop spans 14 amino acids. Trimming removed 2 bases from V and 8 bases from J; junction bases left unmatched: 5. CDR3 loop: CASSFDRGKEKLFF. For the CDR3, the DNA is TGCGCCAGCAGCTTCGACAGGGGAAAGGAAAAACTGTTTTTT.

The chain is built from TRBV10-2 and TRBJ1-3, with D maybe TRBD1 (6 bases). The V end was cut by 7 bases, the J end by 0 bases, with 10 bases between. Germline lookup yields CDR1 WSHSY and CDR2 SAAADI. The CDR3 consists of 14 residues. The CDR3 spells CASTTGRSGNTIYF. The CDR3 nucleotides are TGCGCCAGCACCACAGGGCGCTCTGGAAACACCATATATTTT.

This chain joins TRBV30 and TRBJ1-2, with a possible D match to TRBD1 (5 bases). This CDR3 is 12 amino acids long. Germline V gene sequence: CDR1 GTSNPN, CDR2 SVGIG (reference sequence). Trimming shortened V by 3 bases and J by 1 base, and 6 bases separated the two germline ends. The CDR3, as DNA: TGTGCCTGGAGGACAGTTAACTATGGCTACACCTTC. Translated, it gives CAWRTVNYGYTF.

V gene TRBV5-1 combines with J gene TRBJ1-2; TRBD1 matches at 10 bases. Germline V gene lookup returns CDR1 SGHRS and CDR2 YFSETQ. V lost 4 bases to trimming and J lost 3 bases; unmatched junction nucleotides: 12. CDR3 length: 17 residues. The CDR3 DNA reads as TGCGCCAGCAGCCCCCGGGGGGGGACAGGGGTGGACTATGGCTACACCTTC. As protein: CASSPRGGTGVDYGYTF.

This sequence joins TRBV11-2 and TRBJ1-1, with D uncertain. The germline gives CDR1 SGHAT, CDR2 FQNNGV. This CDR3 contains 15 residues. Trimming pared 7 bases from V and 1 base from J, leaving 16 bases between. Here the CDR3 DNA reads TGTGCCAGCACCCTTCAACTGCATAAGAACACTGAAGCTTTCTTT. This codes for CASTLQLHKNTEAFF.

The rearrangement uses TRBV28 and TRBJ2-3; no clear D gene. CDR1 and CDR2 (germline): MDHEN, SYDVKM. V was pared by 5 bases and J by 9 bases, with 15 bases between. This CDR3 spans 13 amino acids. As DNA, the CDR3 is TGTGCCAGCAGTAACTCCCTGCGAGCGACGCAGTATTTT. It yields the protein CASSNSLRATQYF.

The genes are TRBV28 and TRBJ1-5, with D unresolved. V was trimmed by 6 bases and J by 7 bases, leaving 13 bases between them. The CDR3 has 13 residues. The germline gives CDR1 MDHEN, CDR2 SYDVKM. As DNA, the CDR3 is TGTGCCAGCAGAGGGATGCTCAGACAGCCCCAGCATTTT. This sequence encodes CASRGMLRQPQHF. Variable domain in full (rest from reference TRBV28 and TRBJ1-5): DVKVTQSSRYLVKRTGEKVFLECVQDMDHENMFWYRQDPGLGLRLIYFSYDVKMKEKGDIPEGYSVSREKKERFSLILESASTNQTSMYLCASRGMLRQPQHFGDGTRLSIL.

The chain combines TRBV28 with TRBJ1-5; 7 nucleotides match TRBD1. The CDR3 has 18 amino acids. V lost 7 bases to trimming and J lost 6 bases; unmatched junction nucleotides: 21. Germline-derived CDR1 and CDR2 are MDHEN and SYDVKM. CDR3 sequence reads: CASTKRGWTGREGQPQHF. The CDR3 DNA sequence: TGTGCCAGCACCAAAAGGGGTTGGACAGGAAGAGAAGGTCAGCCCCAGCATTTT.

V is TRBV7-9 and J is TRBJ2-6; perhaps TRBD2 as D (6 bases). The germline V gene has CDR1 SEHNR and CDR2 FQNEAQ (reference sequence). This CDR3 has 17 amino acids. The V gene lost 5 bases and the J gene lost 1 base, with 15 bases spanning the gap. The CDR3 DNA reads TGTGCCAGCAGCCCAGAGGGACTCCGGTCTGGGGCCAACGTCCTGACTTTC. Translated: CASSPEGLRSGANVLTF.